This passage covers 2 T cell receptor beta chains from one sample sequenced in a study of blood T cell repertoires in COVID-19. Sequenced by immunoSEQ multiplex PCR; TCRdb stores in-frame clones only, minus some. The data hold 200,000 to 250,000 clones, with around four fifths observed a single time. Sequenced input: peripheral blood. The receptors were sampled from a man aged 25-45 years with active or convalescent COVID-19.

This rearrangement joins TRBV9 to TRBJ2-3, with D hard to call. The CDR3 is 13 residues long. Germline CDR1 SGDLS, CDR2 YYNGEE. V was clipped by 3 bases and J by 2 bases, with 7 bases between them. CDR3 region: CASSDRYTDTQYF. DNA for the CDR3: TGTGCCAGCAGCGATCGTTACACAGATACGCAGTATTTT.

This clone was detected a few times. The chain uses TRBV18 and TRBJ2-3, with 9 bases identical to TRBD2. Germline lookup yields CDR1 KGHSH and CDR2 LQKENI. This CDR3 comprises 15 residues. With V trimmed by 2 bases and J by 5 bases, 5 bases remained unmatched. This CDR3 reads CASSPSAGGGDTQYF. The CDR3 region has the DNA TGTGCCAGCTCACCAAGTGCGGGAGGGGGAGATACGCAGTATTTT.